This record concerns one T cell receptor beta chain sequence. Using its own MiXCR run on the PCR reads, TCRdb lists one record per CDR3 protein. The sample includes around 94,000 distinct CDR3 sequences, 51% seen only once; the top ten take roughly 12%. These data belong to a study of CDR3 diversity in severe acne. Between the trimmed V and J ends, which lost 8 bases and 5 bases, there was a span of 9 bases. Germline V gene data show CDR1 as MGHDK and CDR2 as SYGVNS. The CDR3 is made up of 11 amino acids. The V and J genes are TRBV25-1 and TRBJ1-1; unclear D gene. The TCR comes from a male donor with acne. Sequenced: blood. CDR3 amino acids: CASPSRTEAFF. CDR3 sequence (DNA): TGTGCCAGCCCCTCCCGAACTGAAGCTTTCTTT.